A single sample gave rise to the 25 T cell receptor beta chains below, sequenced in a study of shared T cell receptors in the human thymus. Data came from immunoSEQ multiplex PCR; TCRdb stores just in-frame clones and leaves some out. The table shows roughly 710,000 clones, with 75% to 90% occurring only once. The same data also went into a second study, on human thymus T cells.

Sequenced input: thymocytes. The receptors derive from a girl under three years old with a congenital heart defect.

This clone showed up just a few times. This chain links TRBV7-2 with TRBJ2-5, with a weak D call TRBD2 (5 bases). V was cut by 5 bases and J by 1 base, with 23 bases left in between. Germline V gene data show CDR1 as SGHTA and CDR2 as FQGNSA. The length of the CDR3 is 18 residues. CDR3 sequence (DNA): TGTGCCAGCAGCCCTTCCCGGGATCCAGCGGTGTTCCAAGAGACCCAGTACTTC. Translation gives CASSPSRDPAVFQETQYF.

The rearrangement uses TRBV27 and TRBJ2-7; the match to TRBD2 covers 7 bases. V trimming: 10 bases; J trimming: 0 bases; junction bases outside the gene matches: 12. The CDR3 contains 15 residues. Germline V CDR1 and CDR2: MNHEY, SMNVEV (reference sequence). CDR3 coding DNA: TGTGCCAATCCCCTGGGAGGGGAGGACTCCTACGAGCAGTACTTC. Translated, it gives CANPLGGEDSYEQYF.

This rearrangement joins TRBV12-5 to TRBJ2-2, with TRBD1 matching over 10 bases. CDR1 is LGHNT and CDR2 is FRNRAP in the germline V gene. The CDR3 is made up of 19 amino acids. J lost 5 bases, V lost 0 bases, and 12 bases had no gene match. The CDR3 sequence is CASGLVPGPGQGMTGELFF. CDR3 sequence (DNA): TGTGCTAGTGGTTTGGTCCCCGGACCGGGACAGGGGATGACCGGGGAGCTGTTTTTT.

V and J are TRBV5-1 and TRBJ2-4, with D tentatively TRBD1 (6 bases). V gave up 4 bases and J gave up 5 bases, with 25 bases separating them. The CDR3 covers 18 residues. In germline, CDR1 is SGHRS, CDR2 YFSETQ. CDR3 region: CASSDSHLNGQIENIQYF. The CDR3, as DNA: TGCGCCAGCAGCGACAGCCACTTAAACGGACAGATAGAAAACATTCAGTACTTC.

The chain joins TRBV5-1 to TRBJ2-5; TRBD2 agrees at 14 bases. Gene TRBJ2-7 matches the end of the DNA better, so the J call may be wrong. The CDR3 extends over 15 amino acids. Germline V CDR1 and CDR2: SGHRS, YFSETQ. The CDR3 is CASSPTSGGAYEQYF. Here the CDR3 DNA reads TGCGCCAGCAGCCCGACTAGCGGGGGGGCTTACGAGCAGTACTTC.

The V and J genes are TRBV4-1 and TRBJ2-7, with D tentatively TRBD2 (7 bases). Trimming stripped 1 base from V and 3 bases from J, with 22 bases between. This CDR3 has 18 residues. Germline V gives CDR1 MGHRA, CDR2 YSYEKL. The DNA of the CDR3 is TGCGCCAGCAGCCAAGCCCGGTCAGATCGGGGGGCCGACTACGAGCAGTACTTC. This gives the protein CASSQARSDRGADYEQYF.

This chain uses TRBV4-1 with TRBJ1-5; TRBD1 matches 7 bases. The CDR3 spans 13 residues. Trimming cost V 4 bases and J 13 bases; bases outside gene matches: 10. Germline V gene data show CDR1 as MGHRA and CDR2 as YSYEKL. The CDR3 sequence is CASSPTTGEAQHF. DNA of the CDR3: TGCGCCAGCAGCCCAACCACAGGGGAGGCACAGCATTTT.

The J gene is TRBJ1-1, the V gene TRBV27; D call uncertain. Between the trimmed V and J ends, which lost 2 bases and 8 bases, there was a span of 12 bases. This CDR3 has 13 residues. The V gene's germline CDR1 is MNHEY and CDR2 SMNVEV (reference sequence). CDR3 in amino acids: CASSLGGVGEAFF. CDR3 bases: TGTGCCAGCAGTTTAGGAGGTGTGGGAGAAGCTTTCTTT.

V gene TRBV2 combines with J gene TRBJ2-1, with 8 bases fitting TRBD1. The germline V gene encodes CDR1 SNHLY and CDR2 FYNNEI. The CDR3 runs to 18 residues. The junction had 17 bases not matched to a gene; V was cut back by 6 bases and J by 4 bases. The CDR3 coding sequence is TGTGCCAGCAGCGATACCAAAACCGGGACAGGATTTTACAATGAGCAGTTCTTC. Translation: CASSDTKTGTGFYNEQFF.

J is TRBJ2-5 and V is TRBV7-3, with D possibly TRBD1 on 5 matching bases. The CDR3 totals 13 residues. Germline CDR1 and CDR2: SGHTA and FQGTGA. Trimming shortened V by 1 base and J by 5 bases, and 8 bases separated the two germline ends. The CDR3 DNA reads TGTGCCAGCAGCTTAAGGGGCCGGGAGACCCAGTACTTC. Its protein product is CASSLRGRETQYF.

The V call is TRBV6-1, the J call TRBJ1-1, with TRBD1 matching over 7 bases. The V and J ends lost 6 bases and 10 bases, in that order; junction bases with no gene match: 14. There are 14 residues in the CDR3. The germline gives CDR1 MNHNS, CDR2 SASEGT. CDR3 sequence: CASRAFTRGSGAFF. The CDR3 DNA reads as TGTGCCAGCAGAGCATTCACCAGGGGGTCGGGAGCTTTCTTT.

The V call is TRBV5-1, the J call TRBJ2-4; D is perhaps TRBD2 (6 bases). The CDR3 spans 15 residues. V was cut by 4 bases and J by 5 bases, with 16 bases left in between. The germline CDR1 and CDR2 sequences are SGHRS and YFSETQ. CDR3 nucleotide sequence: TGCGCCAGCAGCCCCTATAGGGAGGAGGAAAACATTCAGTACTTC. Translation: CASSPYREEENIQYF.

This clone was found a few times. The genes are TRBV5-1 and TRBJ1-2; 9 bases align to TRBD1. Trimming removed 4 bases from V and 8 bases from J; junction bases left unmatched: 9. The CDR3 covers 14 residues. CDR1 is SGHRS and CDR2 is YFSETQ in the germline V gene. The CDR3 DNA follows: TGCGCCAGCAGCCCGCCCGGGACAGGGAAGGGCTACACCTTC. Its protein product is CASSPPGTGKGYTF. Filled out from reference TRBV5-1 and TRBJ1-2, the complete variable domain reads KAGVTQTPRYLIKTRGQQVTLSCSPISGHRSVSWYQQTPGQGLQFLFEYFSETQRNKGNFPGRFSGRQFSNSRSEMNVSTLELGDSALYLCASSPPGTGKGYTFGSGTRLTVV.

The genes are TRBV14 and TRBJ1-2; 9 positions match TRBD1. Germline CDR1 and CDR2: SGHDN and FVKESK. The CDR3 runs 17 residues. V gave up 0 bases and J gave up 6 bases; unmatched junction bases: 11. In DNA form, the CDR3 reads TGTGCCAGCAGCCAAGACGGAGGGGACAGGGTCATGGATGGCTACACCTTC. This translates into CASSQDGGDRVMDGYTF.

This clone was seen a handful of times. J is TRBJ2-7 and V is TRBV10-3; a possible D gene is TRBD2 (5 bases). There are 12 residues in the CDR3. V lost 10 bases to trimming and J lost 3 bases, with 13 bases between them. CDR1 ENHRY and CDR2 SYGVKD come from the germline V gene. The chain's CDR3 is CATGEKNYEQYF. The CDR3 DNA is TGTGCCACCGGGGAGAAGAACTACGAGCAGTACTTC.

The chain uses TRBV9 and TRBJ2-3; TRBD2 agrees at 11 bases. The CDR3 length is 20 residues. Germline V gene data show CDR1 as SGDLS and CDR2 as YYNGEE. Trimming took 3 bases from V and 3 from J; bases not matched to a gene: 18. CDR3 region: CASSESGGASGGRGTDTQYF. DNA for the CDR3: TGTGCCAGCAGCGAAAGTGGCGGCGCTAGCGGGGGGCGGGGAACAGATACGCAGTATTTT.

CDR3 coding DNA: TGTGCCCCCAGAGGGCGAGGCCGCACAGATACGCAGTATTTT. Its protein product is CAPRGRGRTDTQYF. The chain uses TRBV7-7 and TRBJ2-3, with D possibly TRBD2 on 5 matching bases. CDR3 size: 14 residues. Germline CDR1 is SSHAT and CDR2 is FNYEAQ (reference sequence). V shed 11 bases and J shed 1 base, with 16 bases lying between them.

The rearrangement joins TRBV7-2 to TRBJ2-7; D is perhaps TRBD2 (6 bases). The CDR3 consists of 15 residues. CDR1 and CDR2 from the germline V gene are SGHTA and FQGNSA. V was cut by 3 bases and J by 5 bases, with 17 bases left in between. CDR3 bases: TGTGCCAGCAGCTTTCGGGAGTTAGGGGTCCACGAGCAGTACTTC. It yields the protein CASSFRELGVHEQYF.

The chain joins TRBV7-3 to TRBJ2-3, with D hard to call. The germline gives CDR1 SGHTA, CDR2 FQGTGA. The CDR3 runs 16 residues. V was shortened by 1 base and J by 0 bases, with 11 bases between the two germline ends. The CDR3 is CASSLNLSKSTDTQYF. The CDR3 nucleotides read TGTGCCAGCAGCTTAAACCTATCAAAAAGCACAGATACGCAGTATTTT.

The V and J genes are TRBV27 and TRBJ1-1, with D maybe TRBD1 (5 bases). CDR1 is MNHEY, CDR2 SMNVEV, per germline (reference sequence). The V gene lost 5 bases and the J gene lost 0 bases, with 10 bases spanning the gap. This CDR3 region has 14 residues. The CDR3 coding sequence is TGTGCCAGCAGTACCACAGGCATGAACACTGAAGCTTTCTTT. This encodes CASSTTGMNTEAFF.

V usage is TRBV28 and J usage is TRBJ1-2, with D possibly being TRBD1 (6 bases). The CDR3 spans 14 residues. Germline loops: CDR1 MDHEN, CDR2 SYDVKM. The V and J ends lost 3 bases and 2 bases respectively, with 10 bases between them. The CDR3 sequence is CASSLSTGNYGYTF. DNA of the CDR3: TGTGCCAGCAGTTTGTCTACAGGGAACTATGGCTACACCTTC.

The chain links TRBV13 to TRBJ1-1; 8 bases are a match to TRBD1. The CDR3 consists of 16 residues. Germline V gives CDR1 PRHDT, CDR2 FYEKMQ (reference sequence). V lost 5 bases and J lost 3; bases outside the gene matches: 11. The CDR3 spells CASSVRDRSRYTEAFF. CDR3 DNA sequence: TGTGCCAGCAGCGTCCGGGACAGGAGCCGGTACACTGAAGCTTTCTTT. Full variable domain (rest looked up from reference TRBV13 and TRBJ1-1): AAGVIQSPRHLIKEKRETATLKCYPIPRHDTVYWYQQGPGQDPQFLISFYEKMQSDKGSIPDRFSAQQFSDYHSELNMSSLELGDSALYFCASSVRDRSRYTEAFFGQGTRLTVV.

J is TRBJ1-1 and V is TRBV30, with 9 bases fitting TRBD1. The length of the CDR3 is 13 residues. The trim removed 5 bases at V and 4 bases at J, leaving 5 bases unmatched. Germline loops: CDR1 GTSNPN, CDR2 SVGIG (reference sequence). CDR3: CAWDRGFFTEAFF. In nucleotides, the CDR3 is TGTGCCTGGGACAGGGGGTTCTTCACTGAAGCTTTCTTT. Combining the CDR3 with reference TRBV30 and TRBJ1-1 gives the whole variable domain SQTIHQWPATLVQPVGSPLSLECTVEGTSNPNLYWYRQAAGRGLQLLFYSVGIGQISSEVPQNLSASRPQDRQFILSSKKLLLSDSGFYLCAWDRGFFTEAFFGQGTRLTVV.

This chain uses TRBV7-9 with TRBJ2-7; maybe TRBD1 (6 bases). This CDR3 contains 16 residues. Per the germline V gene, CDR1 is SEHNR and CDR2 is FQNEAQ (reference sequence). V lost 1 base to trimming and J lost 3 bases, with 16 bases between them. CDR3 in amino acids: CASSLGDTPGSYEQYF. The CDR3 DNA reads TGTGCCAGCAGCTTAGGGGACACCCCTGGGAGCTACGAGCAGTACTTC.

The chain couples TRBV19 to TRBJ2-2; 9 nucleotides match TRBD1. The CDR3 covers 13 residues. J lost 8 bases, V lost 6 bases, and 4 bases had no gene match. Per germline, CDR1 LNHDA and CDR2 SQIVND (reference sequence). The CDR3 nucleotides read TGTGCCAGTAGACAGGGGGCGCGAGGGGAGCTGTTTTTT. Protein product: CASRQGARGELFF.